Listed below are T cell receptor beta chains from one sample, sequenced in a study of CD8 T cells in Susac syndrome. TCRdb recomputed calls from the immunoSEQ multiplex PCR reads with MiXCR, one row per CDR3 protein. The table lists some 76,000 distinct CDR3 sequences, roughly nine tenths of them singletons. The sequencing input was CD8+ T cells from PBMCs. The receptors originated from a human donor with multiple sclerosis. Each CDR3 is given with its conserved first and last residue. The D gene is left open where the match is weak.

j_call cdr3_length d_call v_call cdr3_aa
TRBJ2-3 15 TRBD2 TRBV9 CASTAGGGRTDTQYF
TRBJ2-3 13 NA TRBV19 CASSLASTDTQYF
TRBJ2-7 15 NA TRBV20-1 CSAPTPGQGSYEQYF
TRBJ2-7 15 NA TRBV12-5 CASGLVPGEKYEQYF
TRBJ2-7 14 TRBD1 TRBV2 CASSGQGASYEQYF
TRBJ1-2 13 NA TRBV3-1 CASLGGINYGYTF
TRBJ2-1 19 TRBD2 TRBV5-1 CASSLAIAGRPPMGLEQFF
TRBJ2-1 16 TRBD2 TRBV9 CASSVGGAGGLVEQFF
TRBJ2-7 14 NA TRBV27 CASSLRGSAYEQYF
TRBJ1-1 13 NA TRBV12-3/TRBV12-4 CASRPGGTTEAFF
TRBJ1-1 14 NA TRBV25-1 CASSDLEELTEAFF
TRBJ2-7 15 NA TRBV14 CASALGPGPLYEQYF
TRBJ1-5 14 NA TRBV30 CAWSVGQLNQPQHF
TRBJ1-2 14 NA TRBV12-3/TRBV12-4 CASSVGLVGYGYTF
TRBJ1-1 14 NA TRBV25-1 CASSETGMNTEAFF
TRBJ1-2 14 NA TRBV6-1 CASSPNGVTYGYTF
TRBJ2-3 18 TRBD2 TRBV4-3 CASSQDEPSGGFTDTQYF
TRBJ2-1 17 TRBD2 TRBV9 CASSPSDSGGPYNEQFF
TRBJ1-5 14 NA TRBV4-1 CASSRGLQDQPQHF
TRBJ2-1 15 TRBD2 TRBV4-1 CASSHRAGTYNEQFF
TRBJ2-7 16 NA TRBV2 CASSEVDTQKIYEQYF
TRBJ2-2 12 NA TRBV6-5 CASGRWAGELFF
TRBJ2-1 14 NA TRBV24-1 CATSDLLKGNEQFF
TRBJ1-1 13 NA TRBV5-6 CASSFWGAAEAFF
TRBJ2-3 14 NA TRBV14 CASSLGRSTDTQYF
TRBJ2-1 17 TRBD2 TRBV7-6 CASTPWASGVSYNEQFF
TRBJ2-7 16 NA TRBV18 CASSPWGGLGSYEQYF
TRBJ2-7 16 TRBD1 TRBV6-5 CASSYPGQGKSYEQYF
TRBJ1-2 14 NA TRBV3-1 CASSSPGRERGYTF
TRBJ2-5 16 TRBD2 TRBV7-6 CASSLAAGGIQETQYF
TRBJ2-1 13 TRBD2 TRBV29-1 CSVGTSGSNEQFF
TRBJ2-1 16 TRBD2 TRBV6-1 CASSPAGRVPYNEQFF
TRBJ2-5 13 NA TRBV28 CASSLTNEETQYF
TRBJ1-1 13 NA TRBV13 CASSSTENTEAFF
TRBJ1-2 13 NA TRBV25-1 CASSEFTNYGYTF
TRBJ1-5 16 NA TRBV6-6 CASSYRGGESNQPQHF
TRBJ2-3 19 NA TRBV5-6 CASSLARVYRGARTDTQYF
TRBJ2-1 14 TRBD1 TRBV14 CASSQPSDRYEQFF
TRBJ2-1 16 TRBD1 TRBV29-1 CSVEDRNRGFFDEQFF
TRBJ1-1 18 TRBD1 TRBV20-1 CSARDMGRGKGMNTEAFF
TRBJ2-7 13 NA TRBV9 CASSGSPNYEQYF
TRBJ2-2 16 NA TRBV10-2 CASSGLLGENTGELFF
TRBJ1-4 17 TRBD1 TRBV16 CASSQDRGPSTNEKLFF
TRBJ2-5 15 TRBD1 TRBV18 CASSPTGGAGETQYF
TRBJ1-1 15 TRBD1 TRBV24-1 CATSDQQGDVSEAFF
TRBJ1-5 14 NA TRBV28 CASSSTGLGQPQHF
TRBJ2-7 12 NA TRBV6-2/TRBV6-3 CASSYQVVEQYF
TRBJ2-5 15 NA TRBV28 CASTLPGSRVETQYF
TRBJ1-2 13 TRBD1 TRBV6-5 CASSYPGGNGYTF
TRBJ2-1 12 NA TRBV2 CASSDTPSTQFF
TRBJ2-7 16 NA TRBV4-1 CASSQDTGSTFYEQYF